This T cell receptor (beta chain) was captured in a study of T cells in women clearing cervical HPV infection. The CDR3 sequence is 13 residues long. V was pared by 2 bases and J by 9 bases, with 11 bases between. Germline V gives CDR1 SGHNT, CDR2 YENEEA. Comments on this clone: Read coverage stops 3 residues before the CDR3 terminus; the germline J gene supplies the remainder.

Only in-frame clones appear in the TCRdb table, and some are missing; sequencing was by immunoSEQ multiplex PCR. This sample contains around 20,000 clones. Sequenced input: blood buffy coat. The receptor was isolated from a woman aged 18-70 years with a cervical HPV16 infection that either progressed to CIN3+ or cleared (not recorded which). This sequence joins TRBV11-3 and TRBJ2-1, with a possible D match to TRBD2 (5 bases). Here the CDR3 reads CASSLMRAGEQFF. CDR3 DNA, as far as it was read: TGTGCCAGCAGCTTAATGAGGGCCGGTGAG.